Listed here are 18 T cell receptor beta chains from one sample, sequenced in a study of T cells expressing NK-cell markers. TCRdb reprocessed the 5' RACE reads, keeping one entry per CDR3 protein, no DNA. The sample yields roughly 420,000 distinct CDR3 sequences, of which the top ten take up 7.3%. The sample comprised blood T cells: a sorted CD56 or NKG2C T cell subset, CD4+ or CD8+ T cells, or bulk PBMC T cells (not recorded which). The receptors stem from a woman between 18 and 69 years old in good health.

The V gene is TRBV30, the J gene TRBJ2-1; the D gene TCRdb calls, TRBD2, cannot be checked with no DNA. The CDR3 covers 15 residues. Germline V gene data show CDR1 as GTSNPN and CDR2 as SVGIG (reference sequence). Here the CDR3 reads CAWSGLLSSYNEQFF.

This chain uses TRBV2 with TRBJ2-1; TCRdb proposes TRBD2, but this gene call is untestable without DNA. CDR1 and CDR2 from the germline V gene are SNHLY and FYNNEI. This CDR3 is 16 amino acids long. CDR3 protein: CASSEVGSGVYNEQFF.

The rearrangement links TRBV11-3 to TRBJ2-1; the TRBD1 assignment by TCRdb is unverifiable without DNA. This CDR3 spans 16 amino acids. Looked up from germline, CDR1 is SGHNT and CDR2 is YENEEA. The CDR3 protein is CASSPREAKTYNEQFF.

The CDR3: CASTSGAYTDTQYF. V and J are TRBV6-1 and TRBJ2-3; TCRdb lists TRBD2, though no DNA is available to test this call. This CDR3 is 14 amino acids long. Germline V gene sequence: CDR1 MNHNS, CDR2 SASEGT.

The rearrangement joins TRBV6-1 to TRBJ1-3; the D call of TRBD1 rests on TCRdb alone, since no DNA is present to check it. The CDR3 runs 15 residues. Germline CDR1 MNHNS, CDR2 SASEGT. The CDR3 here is CASRPTGGTGNTIYF.

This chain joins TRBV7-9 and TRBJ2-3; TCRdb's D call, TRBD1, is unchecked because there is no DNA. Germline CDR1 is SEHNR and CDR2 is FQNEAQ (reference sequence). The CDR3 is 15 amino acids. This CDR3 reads CASSPQGASADTQYF.

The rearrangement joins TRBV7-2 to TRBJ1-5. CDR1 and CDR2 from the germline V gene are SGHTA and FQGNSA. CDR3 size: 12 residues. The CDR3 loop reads CASSFGPNPQHF.

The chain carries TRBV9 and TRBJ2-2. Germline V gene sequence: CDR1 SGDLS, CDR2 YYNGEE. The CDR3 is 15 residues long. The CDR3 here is CASSVSEAFAGELFF.

This chain's CDR3 is CASSLGAPTGNGYGYTF. V gene TRBV7-9 combines with J gene TRBJ1-2; lacking DNA, the TRBD1 call made by TCRdb goes unchecked. Germline lookup yields CDR1 SEHNR and CDR2 FQNEAQ (reference sequence). The CDR3 is 17 residues long.

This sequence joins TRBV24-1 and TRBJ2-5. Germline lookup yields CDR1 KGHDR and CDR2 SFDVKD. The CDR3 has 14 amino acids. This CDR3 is CATSDPDEQETQYF.

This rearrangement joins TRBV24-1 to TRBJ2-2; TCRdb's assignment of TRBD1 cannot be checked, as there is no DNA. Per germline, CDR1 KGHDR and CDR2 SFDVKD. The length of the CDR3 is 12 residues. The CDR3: CATSGGNEELFF.

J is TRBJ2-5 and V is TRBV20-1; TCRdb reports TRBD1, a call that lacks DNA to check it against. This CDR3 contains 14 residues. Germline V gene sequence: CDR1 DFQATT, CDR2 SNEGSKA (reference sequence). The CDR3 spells CSAPRVGRQETQYF.

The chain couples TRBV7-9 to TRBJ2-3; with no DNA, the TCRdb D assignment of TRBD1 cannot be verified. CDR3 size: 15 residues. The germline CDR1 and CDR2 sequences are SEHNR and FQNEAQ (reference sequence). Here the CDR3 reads CASSRTQGGTDTQYF. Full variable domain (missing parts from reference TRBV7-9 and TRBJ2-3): DTGVSQNPRHKITKRGQNVTFRCDPISEHNRLYWYRQTLGQGPEFLTYFQNEAQLEKSRLLSDRFSAERPKGSFSTLEIQRTEQGDSAMYLCASSRTQGGTDTQYFGPGTRLTVL.

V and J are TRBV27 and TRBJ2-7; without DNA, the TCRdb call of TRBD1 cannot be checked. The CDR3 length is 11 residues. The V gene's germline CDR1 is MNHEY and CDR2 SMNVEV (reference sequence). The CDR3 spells CARGQAYEQYF.

The CDR3: CATSREGGSSAYNEQFF. The chain joins TRBV15 to TRBJ2-1. The CDR3 covers 17 residues. The germline V gene has CDR1 LNHNV and CDR2 YYDKDF (reference sequence).

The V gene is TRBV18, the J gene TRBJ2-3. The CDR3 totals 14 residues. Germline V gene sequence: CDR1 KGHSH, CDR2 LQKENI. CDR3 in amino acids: CASSQAESTDTQYF.

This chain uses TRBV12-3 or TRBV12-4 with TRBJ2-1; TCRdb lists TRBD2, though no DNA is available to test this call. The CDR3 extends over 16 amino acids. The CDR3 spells CATRGAGGPSYNEQFF.

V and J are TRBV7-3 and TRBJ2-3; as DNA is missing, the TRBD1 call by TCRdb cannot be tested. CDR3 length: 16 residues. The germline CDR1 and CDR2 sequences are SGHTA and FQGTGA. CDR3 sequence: CASSRSGAGVPDTQYF.